The 15 T cell receptor beta chains presented below share a single source sample, sequenced in a study of OX40 agonist ivuxolimab in advanced cancers. Measured with immunoSEQ multiplex PCR; TCRdb has only the in-frame clones, and not every one. Among about 61,000 clones, around 87% were seen once, and the ten largest hold 1.2%. This specimen consisted of CD4+ or CD8+ T cells sorted from blood, obtained in a trial of the OX40 agonist ivuxolimab. These TCRs come from an adult with an advanced solid tumor such as melanoma, head and neck, liver or kidney cancer.

The genes are TRBV5-1 and TRBJ1-2; 8 nucleotides agree with TRBD1. Losses at the gene ends were 4 bases for V and 7 bases for J; bases not matched to a gene: 12. The CDR3 has 15 residues. Germline V CDR1 and CDR2: SGHRS, YFSETQ. The CDR3 coding sequence is TGCGCCAGCAGCATATCCCAGGGGGCGTCTGGTGGCTACACCTTC. This translates into CASSISQGASGGYTF.

The chain combines TRBV6-1 with TRBJ1-5; D uncertain. Germline lookup yields CDR1 MNHNS and CDR2 SASEGT. The CDR3 consists of 14 residues. The germline V and J ends were trimmed by 3 bases and 4 bases, with 10 bases remaining between them. This CDR3 is CASSEAGVNQPQHF. DNA of the CDR3: TGTGCCAGCAGTGAGGCAGGCGTTAATCAGCCCCAGCATTTT.

This clone was detected a few times. The V and J genes are TRBV19 and TRBJ1-5; a possible D gene is TRBD1 (6 bases). The CDR3 contains 11 residues. Germline assignment: CDR1 LNHDA and CDR2 SQIVND (reference sequence). V lost 7 bases to trimming and J lost 8 bases, with 9 bases between them. The CDR3, as DNA: TGTGCCAGTACAGGGGCCGAGCCCCAGCATTTT. Protein sequence: CASTGAEPQHF. Variable domain in full (rest from reference TRBV19 and TRBJ1-5): DGGITQSPKYLFRKEGQNVTLSCEQNLNHDAMYWYRQDPGQGLRLIYYSQIVNDFQKGDIAEGYSVSREKKESFPLTVTSAQKNPTAFYLCASTGAEPQHFGDGTRLSIL.

This clone was picked up a small number of times. This chain uses TRBV6-5 with TRBJ1-1, with D uncertain. The CDR3 has 13 amino acids. Trimming shortened V by 5 bases and J by 1 base, and 8 bases separated the two germline ends. The germline V gene has CDR1 MNHEY and CDR2 SVGAGI. This chain's CDR3 is CASSLTRNTEAFF. The CDR3 nucleotides are TGTGCCAGCAGTCTTACCAGGAACACTGAAGCTTTCTTT.

The V and J genes are TRBV5-1 and TRBJ2-5; 14 nucleotides line up with TRBD2. The CDR3 sequence is 16 residues long. V lost 4 bases to trimming and J lost 5 bases; unmatched junction nucleotides: 7. From germline, CDR1 is SGHRS and CDR2 YFSETQ. The CDR3 sequence is CASSHRTSGGWETQYF. The CDR3 DNA follows: TGCGCCAGCAGCCACCGGACTAGCGGGGGGTGGGAGACCCAGTACTTC.

This clone was observed a handful of times. This chain links TRBV2 with TRBJ2-4; 7 bases line up with TRBD2. V gave up 6 bases and J gave up 3 bases; unmatched junction bases: 2. The germline CDR1 and CDR2 sequences are SNHLY and FYNNEI. This CDR3 comprises 13 residues. The CDR3 loop reads CASSGLDKNIQYF. The CDR3, as DNA: TGTGCCAGCAGCGGACTAGACAAAAACATTCAGTACTTC.

The chain employs TRBV10-1 and TRBJ1-3; D is perhaps TRBD1 (5 bases). This CDR3 region has 14 residues. V lost 8 bases and J lost 2, with 13 bases in between. Per germline, CDR1 WNHNN and CDR2 SYGVQD (reference sequence). This CDR3 is CASPWDGTGNTIYF. As DNA, the CDR3 is TGCGCCAGCCCCTGGGACGGGACTGGAAACACCATATATTTT.

V usage is TRBV29-1 and J usage is TRBJ2-7; TRBD1 agrees at 7 bases. The CDR3 runs 13 residues. CDR1 SQVTM and CDR2 ANQGSEA come from the germline V gene. J was trimmed by 3 bases and V by 6 bases; bases with no gene match: 8. The chain's CDR3 is CSVNTGTVYEQYF. The CDR3 DNA reads TGCAGCGTCAATACCGGGACAGTCTACGAGCAGTACTTC.

This sequence joins TRBV15 and TRBJ2-7; the match to TRBD1 covers 8 bases. CDR3 length equals 13 residues. After removal of 3 bases from V and 6 bases from J, the junction contained 4 bases not matched to a gene. Germline V gene sequence: CDR1 LNHNV, CDR2 YYDKDF (reference sequence). As DNA, the CDR3 is TGTGCCACCAGCAGGGGACAGGTCCGCGAGCAGTACTTC. This codes for CATSRGQVREQYF.

The chain joins TRBV11-1 to TRBJ2-5, with TRBD2 matching over 12 bases. Germline V gives CDR1 SGHAT, CDR2 FQDESV (reference sequence). Trimming took 5 bases from V and 5 from J; bases not matched to a gene: 15. This CDR3 contains 18 residues. CDR3 region: CASSPTGRLAGVRETQYF. The DNA of the CDR3 is TGTGCCAGCAGCCCGACAGGGAGACTAGCGGGGGTCCGGGAGACCCAGTACTTC.

V usage is TRBV7-9 and J usage is TRBJ1-1, with D possibly being TRBD1 (6 bases). This CDR3 is built from 15 residues. V gave up 5 bases and J gave up 1 base, with 14 bases separating them. Germline V gene data show CDR1 as SEHNR and CDR2 as FQNEAQ (reference sequence). As DNA, the CDR3 is TGTGCCAGCAGCCCATACAGGGTATCGAACACTGAAGCTTTCTTT. Translating gives CASSPYRVSNTEAFF.

The genes are TRBV30 and TRBJ1-3, with D unresolved. Germline values: CDR1 GTSNPN, CDR2 SVGIG (reference sequence). This CDR3 has 15 amino acids. V was clipped by 4 bases and J by 3 bases, with 16 bases between them. CDR3 bases: TGTGCCTGGACCGCCGAGATTAGCGTTGGAAACACCATATATTTT. It codes for CAWTAEISVGNTIYF.

This chain links TRBV5-1 with TRBJ1-2, with a tentative D call TRBD1 (5 bases). Germline CDR1 reads SGHRS; CDR2 reads YFSETQ. The CDR3 sequence is 14 residues long. V gave up 6 bases and J gave up 4 bases, with 16 bases separating them. CDR3 residues: CASTRTTDSYGYTF. The CDR3 DNA reads as TGCGCCAGCACCCGAACGACAGATTCCTATGGCTACACCTTC. Full variable domain (rest looked up from reference TRBV5-1 and TRBJ1-2): KAGVTQTPRYLIKTRGQQVTLSCSPISGHRSVSWYQQTPGQGLQFLFEYFSETQRNKGNFPGRFSGRQFSNSRSEMNVSTLELGDSALYLCASTRTTDSYGYTFGSGTRLTVV.

The chain couples TRBV2 to TRBJ2-5; 10 bases line up with TRBD1. Trimming removed 8 bases from V and 0 bases from J; junction bases left unmatched: 6. Germline values: CDR1 SNHLY, CDR2 FYNNEI. CDR3 length: 15 amino acids. CDR3 protein: CASGRDRGHQETQYF. The CDR3 nucleotides are TGTGCCAGCGGGAGAGACAGGGGGCACCAAGAGACCCAGTACTTC.

The CDR3 DNA is TGTGCCAGCAGTCCTAGCGGGCCTACCTTCCGGGAGACCCAGTACTTC. This encodes CASSPSGPTFRETQYF. V is TRBV7-2 and J is TRBJ2-5; 8 nucleotides match TRBD2. Germline CDR1 is SGHTA and CDR2 is FQGNSA. This CDR3 contains 16 residues. V was clipped by 6 bases and J by 5 bases; unmatched bases: 14.